The present T cell receptor (beta chain) was sequenced within a study of tumour-infiltrating T cells in Burkitt lymphoma. Study overall: All epidemiological Burkitt lymphoma subtypes were represented in the cohort. Overall and progression-free survival were predicted by productive clonality. Whole-study findings and limits: Many Burkitt lymphoma patients shared several public clonotypes.

Sequencing used immunoSEQ multiplex PCR; TCRdb keeps in-frame clones, though not all of them. This table holds about 1,300 clones, approximately 84% found once. As for this clone: The antigen remains undetermined.

The V and J ends lost 8 bases and 4 bases respectively, with 9 bases between them. The germline V gene encodes CDR1 SEHNR and CDR2 FQNEAQ (reference sequence). The CDR3 spans 12 residues. The source material was tumor tissue. This TCR derives from a human donor with Burkitt lymphoma. This chain uses TRBV7-9 with TRBJ1-5; D not certain. CDR3 in amino acids: CASGGENQPQHF. The CDR3 nucleotides read TGTGCCAGCGGCGGGGAAAATCAGCCCCAGCATTTT.